This T cell receptor (beta chain) was sequenced for a study of vaccination effects on CD4 cells after COVID-19. Study-level information: PBMC were cultured at around 2 million per well with 8 to 10 IU/ml IL-2 and around 9 ug/ml peptides.

This clone has a handful of counts. Its matching antigen is unknown. TCRdb's table, derived via immunoSEQ multiplex PCR, lists solely in-frame clones and lacks some. The table records approximately 45,000 clones, 60% to 85% of them present only once. CDR1 and CDR2 from the germline V gene are MNHNY and SVGAGI (reference sequence). J was trimmed by 0 bases and V by 5 bases; bases with no gene match: 13. There are 18 residues in the CDR3. Investigators separated out CD4+ T cells once around 10 days of culture had passed. General study findings and limits: Small numbers of convalescent patients limited the study. It also lacked early post-infection timepoints. The study found that post-vaccine spike-reactive clones in convalescents were mainly new vaccine-induced clones. Late after vaccination, infection- and vaccine-induced clones showed marked clonal contraction.

The receptor was derived from a human donor who had a prior SARS-CoV-2 infection. Sample: CD4+ T cells from PBMCs cultured without peptide, taken before COVID-19 vaccination. The chain is built from TRBV6-6 and TRBJ1-3; 7 bases line up with TRBD1. CDR3 coding DNA: TGTGCCAGCAGTCAGGGACAGCCGTATATTAACTCTGGAAACACCATATATTTT. This codes for CASSQGQPYINSGNTIYF.